The following is a T cell receptor (beta chain) sequence with its context. This sample stems from a study of a mutant IDH1 vaccine in newly diagnosed glioma. Looking at the study overall: Of the patients given treatment, 62.5% were male and about 40% were female, and a mean age of roughly 40 years was recorded. Earlier care involved radiotherapy, temozolomide, or both, and the majority received both.

Assay: immunoSEQ multiplex PCR; the TCRdb copy retains only in-frame clones and omits some. The sample has about 88,000 clones; more than 65% are singletons. The V segment lost 5 bases and the J segment 6 bases; nucleotides outside the gene matches: 22. CDR1 SGHVS and CDR2 FQNEAQ come from the germline V gene. CDR3 length equals 19 residues. Sample time point: baseline, week 1 (first vaccination visit). The treatment is: pre-vaccination baseline after standard-of-care therapy. The genes are TRBV7-8 and TRBJ1-1; 9 bases map to TRBD1. The source is a man aged 35 to 55 with glioma. Some clones in this sample may be carry-over from other donors' samples. The starting material was PBMCs, obtained from a glioma patient treated with radiotherapy, temozolomide or both. The CDR3 DNA reads as TGTGCCAGCAGCCCGCAGGCCGGGACAGGGATGGGGAGTGTAGCTGAAGCTTTCTTT. Amino acids: CASSPQAGTGMGSVAEAFF.